Listed below are T cell receptor beta chains from one sample, sequenced in a study of blood T cells in healthy people across ages. TCRdb re-called the 5' RACE reads through MiXCR, storing one row per CDR3 protein. Of fewer than 2,000,000 distinct CDR3 sequences in the sample, around 40% were seen once. Sequencing input: blood. These receptors came from a human donor in good health. Each CDR3 is given with its conserved first and last residue. D genes are given only for firm matches. A clone size is listed for some rows: how often the clone was seen (once, few, many), or a class if it is expanded.

TRBD1	TRBJ1-2	.	TRBV5-5	CASSGGTDYNYGYTF	TGTGCCAGCAGCGGAGGGACAGATTATAACTATGGCTACACCTTC
.	TRBJ2-4	.	TRBV29-1	CSAREVYLVQYF	TGCAGCGCCAGGGAGGTGTATCTGGTGCAGTACTTC
.	TRBJ2-4	many	TRBV20-1	CSESGQGIQYF	TGCAGTGAATCGGGACAAGGCATTCAGTACTTC
.	TRBJ1-2	.	TRBV7-2	CASSLLIGSNYGYTF	TGTGCCAGCAGCTTATTGATAGGGAGTAACTATGGCTACACCTTC
.	TRBJ2-5	few	TRBV19	CASTPGQTQYQETQYF	TGTGCCAGTACCCCCGGACAGACCCAGTACCAAGAGACCCAGTACTTC
TRBD1	TRBJ1-2	.	TRBV5-5	CASSLGGTGTSGYTF	TGTGCCAGCAGCCTGGGCGGGACAGGGACCTCCGGCTACACCTTC
.	TRBJ2-7	.	TRBV7-2	CASSRRGSRSEQYF	TGTGCCAGCAGCCGACGTGGTAGTCGTAGCGAGCAGTACTTC
.	TRBJ1-1	once	TRBV10-3	CAIRSDPRNTEAFF	TGTGCCATCAGAAGTGACCCGAGAAACACTGAAGCTTTCTTT
.	TRBJ1-1	.	TRBV29-1	CSASQGMNTEAFF	TGCAGCGCCTCACAGGGTATGAACACTGAAGCTTTCTTT
.	TRBJ2-7	.	TRBV28	CASSSRQDGDEQYF	TGTGCCAGCAGTTCGCGACAAGACGGGGACGAGCAGTACTTC
.	TRBJ1-4	few	TRBV7-6	CASSLGPDPTNEKLFF	TGTGCCAGCAGCTTAGGGCCGGATCCAACTAATGAAAAACTGTTTTTT
TRBD1	TRBJ2-1	few	TRBV2	CASSDPNGQVNEQFF	TGTGCCAGCAGTGACCCCAACGGACAGGTTAATGAGCAGTTCTTC
.	TRBJ2-1	.	TRBV20-1	CSARRLVSEQFF	TGCAGTGCTAGACGGCTAGTTAGTGAGCAGTTCTTC
TRBD2	TRBJ2-1	.	TRBV12-3/TRBV12-4	CASSPLTASGGDEQFF	TGTGCCAGCAGTCCACTTACCGCTAGCGGGGGAGATGAGCAGTTCTTC
.	TRBJ2-3	many	TRBV4-3	CASSQDLGEADTQYF	TGCGCCAGCAGCCAAGATCTGGGTGAGGCAGATACGCAGTATTTT
TRBD2	TRBJ2-1	.	TRBV4-2	CASGQGLAGGPSSYNEQFF	TGTGCCAGCGGCCAAGGACTAGCGGGGGGCCCGAGCTCCTACAATGAGCAGTTCTTC
TRBD2	TRBJ2-7	.	TRBV20-1	CSARDQRGGEQYF	TGCAGTGCTAGAGATCAGCGGGGGGGCGAGCAGTACTTC
.	TRBJ2-3	.	TRBV4-1	CASSGDGYLRGTDTQYF	TGCGCCAGCAGCGGCGACGGCTACCTGAGGGGCACAGATACGCAGTATTTT
TRBD2	TRBJ2-7	many	TRBV20-1	CSARRAGYEQYF	TGCAGTGCTAGGAGAGCGGGGTACGAGCAGTACTTC
.	TRBJ2-7	.	TRBV12-3/TRBV12-4	CASTGQTYEQYF	TGTGCCAGCACGGGGCAGACCTACGAGCAGTACTTC
TRBD1	TRBJ1-2	.	TRBV3-1	CASSQVLTGDYGYTF	TGTGCCAGCAGCCAAGTCTTGACAGGGGACTATGGCTACACCTTC
.	TRBJ2-7	.	TRBV5-1	CASSSLEGFQGEQYF	TGCGCCAGCAGCTCCCTCGAGGGGTTTCAGGGCGAGCAGTACTTC
.	TRBJ1-1	.	TRBV6-2/TRBV6-3	CASSLMRGGTEAFF	TGTGCCAGCAGTCTGATGAGGGGAGGCACTGAAGCTTTCTTT
TRBD2	TRBJ2-4	few	TRBV28	CASATGTSGSGIQYF	TGTGCCAGTGCGACAGGGACTAGCGGCTCCGGCATTCAGTACTTC
.	TRBJ2-1	.	TRBV29-1	CSATSIGVAEQFF	TGCAGCGCCACCAGCATTGGAGTCGCTGAGCAGTTCTTC
.	TRBJ1-2	few	TRBV5-1	CASSDQGAVGGYTF	TGCGCCAGCAGCGACCAGGGTGCTGTGGGTGGCTACACCTTC
TRBD1	TRBJ1-1	few	TRBV24-1	CATSDRRQGYTEAFF	TGTGCCACCAGTGACCGGCGACAGGGGTACACTGAAGCTTTCTTT
.	TRBJ2-3	many	TRBV7-2	CASRPSSTDTQYF	TGTGCCAGCAGACCCTCGAGCACAGATACGCAGTATTTT
.	TRBJ2-1	.	TRBV2	CASSEALLAGEQFF	TGTGCCAGCAGTGAAGCGCTTCTGGCAGGTGAGCAGTTCTTC
.	TRBJ2-5	few	TRBV7-9	CASSPNVGPNQETQYF	TGTGCCAGCAGCCCTAACGTGGGGCCGAACCAAGAGACCCAGTACTTC
TRBD1	TRBJ2-3	.	TRBV7-2	CASSYRTGSDTQYF	TGTGCCAGCAGCTACCGGACAGGGTCAGATACGCAGTATTTT
.	TRBJ1-2	.	TRBV5-1	CASSLLLGSYGYTF	TGCGCCAGCAGCTTACTCTTAGGGTCCTATGGCTACACCTTC
.	TRBJ2-1	few	TRBV6-6	CAIRGDYNEQFF	TGTGCCATTCGAGGAGACTACAATGAGCAGTTCTTC
.	TRBJ1-2	.	TRBV4-2	CASSPGGQYEAWGYTF	TGTGCCAGCAGCCCCGGAGGACAGTACGAAGCGTGGGGCTACACCTTC
TRBD1	TRBJ2-7	.	TRBV30	CAWSVQGDEQYF	TGTGCCTGGAGTGTACAGGGGGACGAGCAGTACTTC
.	TRBJ1-2	.	TRBV5-4	CASSSIHNAKNYGYTF	TGCGCCAGCAGCTCGATACACAACGCAAAGAACTATGGCTACACCTTC
TRBD2	TRBJ2-7	few	TRBV20-1	CSARNSRGSNEQYF	TGCAGTGCTAGGAATTCGCGGGGGAGCAACGAGCAGTACTTC
TRBD1	TRBJ1-2	.	TRBV4-2	CASSQEGTGGSYGYTF	TGTGCCAGCAGCCAAGAGGGAACAGGGGGAAGCTATGGCTACACCTTC
.	TRBJ1-2	once	TRBV13	CASSQWGTPMDGYTF	TGTGCCAGCAGCCAGTGGGGGACACCGATGGATGGCTACACCTTC
TRBD1	TRBJ1-2	.	TRBV7-2	CASSLKAGGYGYTF	TGTGCCAGCAGCTTAAAGGCAGGGGGCTATGGCTACACCTTC
TRBD1	TRBJ2-3	once	TRBV5-1	CASNRDRVSLTQYF	TGCGCCAGCAACCGGGACAGGGTCTCCCTTACGCAGTATTTT
TRBD1	TRBJ1-5	.	TRBV12-3/TRBV12-4	CASTYRGRGYRQPQHF	TGTGCCAGCACTTACAGGGGGCGCGGGTACCGGCAGCCCCAGCATTTT
TRBD2	TRBJ2-3	few	TRBV7-9	CASSLTGGISTDTQYF	TGTGCCAGCAGCTTAACGGGAGGCATTAGCACAGATACGCAGTATTTT
.	TRBJ2-7	.	TRBV7-2	CASSPAVRTGGRGTYEQYF	TGTGCCAGCAGCCCAGCGGTACGGACAGGCGGGCGCGGGACCTACGAGCAGTACTTC
.	TRBJ1-2	.	TRBV29-1	CSVDSEGDDSYTF	TGCAGCGTTGACTCCGAAGGTGACGATAGCTACACCTTC
TRBD2	TRBJ2-1	few	TRBV29-1	CSGSSGGAEEQFF	TGCAGCGGCTCTAGCGGGGGGGCCGAAGAGCAGTTCTTC
TRBD2	TRBJ2-1	.	TRBV12-5	CASGLAWGGKFRSYNEQFF	TGTGCTAGTGGTTTGGCCTGGGGGGGTAAATTTAGGTCGTACAATGAGCAGTTCTTC
.	TRBJ1-2	few	TRBV6-5	CASHPLAGMGYGYTF	TGTGCCAGCCACCCCCTTGCAGGAATGGGGTATGGCTACACCTTC
TRBD1	TRBJ1-6	.	TRBV4-3	CASSQGDRVNSPLHF	TGCGCCAGCAGCCAGGGGGACAGGGTGAATTCACCCCTCCACTTT
TRBD1	TRBJ2-5	.	TRBV12-3/TRBV12-4	CTSSRQGAREQYF	TGTACCAGCAGTCGACAGGGGGCGAGGGAGCAGTACTTC